A single sample is the source of the 27 T cell receptor beta chains below, sequenced in a study of circulating tumor DNA in untreated peripheral T-cell lymphoma (dated by TCRdb to the early 2020s). The method behind the library was the immunoSEQ multiplex PCR assay. The clones in this table, taken by TCRdb from immuneACCESS, are in-frame only. Not every clone is retained; where verified, under half of the shortfall comes from an unresolved V gene, and the cause of the rest is unknown. For this sample the table gives around 5,000 clones, of which roughly two thirds were detected only once. The ten largest clonotypes hold approximately 45% of the sample. Specimen: tumor tissue. The receptor source for this set is a human donor with peripheral T-cell lymphoma.

This chain links TRBV28 with TRBJ2-4; a possible D gene is TRBD2 (6 bases). Germline V CDR1 and CDR2: MDHEN, SYDVKM. The CDR3 totals 14 residues. The ends were cut back, 2 bases at V and 8 bases at J, with 13 bases in the middle. This CDR3 is CASSLQGGEDIQYF. CDR3 nucleotide sequence: TGTGCCAGCAGTTTACAGGGTGGGGAGGACATTCAGTACTTC.

This chain links TRBV19 with TRBJ1-1; 7 bases align to TRBD1. V shed 6 bases, J shed 1 base, and the junction held 2 bases outside the gene matches. The CDR3 spans 13 residues. CDR1 and CDR2 (germline): LNHDA, SQIVND (reference sequence). Here the CDR3 DNA reads TGTGCCAGTAGACGACAGGGGAACACTGAAGCTTTCTTT. It codes for CASRRQGNTEAFF.

V is TRBV29-1 and J is TRBJ1-4, with 9 bases fitting TRBD1. V gave up 4 bases and J gave up 8 bases; unmatched junction bases: 5. This CDR3 has 13 residues. Germline CDR1 and CDR2: SQVTM and ANQGSEA. CDR3 residues: CSVGDRAPEKLFF. Here the CDR3 DNA reads TGCAGCGTTGGGGACAGGGCGCCAGAAAAACTGTTTTTT.

The rearrangement uses TRBV25-1 and TRBJ2-7, with D possibly being TRBD2 (5 bases). Germline V CDR1 and CDR2: MGHDK, SYGVNS. The CDR3 length is 16 residues. V lost 1 base, J lost 7 bases, and 20 bases lay in between. The CDR3 region has the DNA TGTGCCAGCAGTGAATTAAGGAGTACGGGGTTAAGGGAGCAGTACTTC. This codes for CASSELRSTGLREQYF.

The rearrangement joins TRBV10-2 to TRBJ1-5; a weak D match, TRBD1 (6 bases). Germline V gives CDR1 WSHSY, CDR2 SAAADI. The CDR3 is 16 residues long. The V and J ends lost 2 bases and 3 bases respectively, with 14 bases between them. The CDR3, as DNA: TGCGCCAGCAGTGAGAGCGCCGGGGGGGCCAATCAGCCCCAGCATTTT. It codes for CASSESAGGANQPQHF.

The J gene is TRBJ1-1, the V gene TRBV29-1, with D possibly TRBD1 on 6 matching bases. This CDR3 has 13 residues. The V end lost 3 bases, the J end lost 11 bases, and 19 bases lay between the germline ends. CDR1 and CDR2 from the germline V gene are SQVTM and ANQGSEA. CDR3 nucleotide sequence: TGCAGCGTTGATAGAGGGGGACTTGATCTTGCTTTCTTT. This sequence encodes CSVDRGGLDLAFF.

V is TRBV7-7 and J is TRBJ1-4, with 8 bases lining up with TRBD1. Germline CDR1 reads SSHAT; CDR2 reads FNYEAQ (reference sequence). Trimming took 4 bases from V and 7 from J; bases not matched to a gene: 11. This CDR3 comprises 16 residues. DNA for the CDR3: TGTGCCAGCAGCTCGTCCTCAGGGGGCGAGAGTGAAAAACTGTTTTTT. The encoded protein is CASSSSSGGESEKLFF. The full variable domain, its missing parts supplied by reference TRBV7-7 and TRBJ1-4, is GAGVSQSPRYKVTKRGQDVTLRCDPISSHATLYWYQQALGQGPEFLTYFNYEAQPDKSGLPSDRFSAERPEGSISTLTIQRTEQRDSAMYRCASSSSSGGESEKLFFGSGTQLSVL.

V usage is TRBV5-1 and J usage is TRBJ1-1, with 7 bases matching TRBD1. The germline V gene has CDR1 SGHRS and CDR2 YFSETQ. Trimming cost V 4 bases and J 6 bases; bases outside gene matches: 12. The CDR3 extends over 15 amino acids. CDR3 protein: CASSPLGDRVAEAFF. The DNA for the CDR3 is TGCGCCAGCAGCCCTCTAGGTGACAGGGTGGCTGAAGCTTTCTTT.

The chain employs TRBV19 and TRBJ2-2; the D is unclear. V was cut by 9 bases and J by 7 bases, with 24 bases left in between. The CDR3 spans 16 residues. Germline lookup yields CDR1 LNHDA and CDR2 SQIVND (reference sequence). The CDR3 DNA follows: TGTGCCAGCACCCAAGGTTGGTTCCATTCAGGCGGGGAGCTGTTTTTT. It is translated as CASTQGWFHSGGELFF.

The chain combines TRBV2 with TRBJ2-7; 8 nucleotides match TRBD2. The CDR3 has 12 amino acids. Germline V gives CDR1 SNHLY, CDR2 FYNNEI. Trimming took 2 bases from V and 10 from J; bases not matched to a gene: 4. CDR3 in DNA: TGTGCCAGCAGTGAACTAGCGGGTTTTCAGTACTTC. Translating gives CASSELAGFQYF.

The genes are TRBV14 and TRBJ2-2; D is perhaps TRBD1 (6 bases). Looked up from germline, CDR1 is SGHDN and CDR2 is FVKESK. The length of the CDR3 is 16 residues. Trimming took off 2 bases at V and 1 base at J, with 11 bases between the two ends. In DNA form, the CDR3 reads TGTGCCAGCAGCCAATCGAAACAGGGGAACACCGGGGAGCTGTTTTTT. This codes for CASSQSKQGNTGELFF. Full variable domain (outside the CDR3, taken from reference TRBV14 and TRBJ2-2): EAGVTQFPSHSVIEKGQTVTLRCDPISGHDNLYWYRRVMGKEIKFLLHFVKESKQDESGMPNNRFLAERTGGTYSTLKVQPAELEDSGVYFCASSQSKQGNTGELFFGEGSRLTVL.

This clone was observed once. The rearrangement joins TRBV28 to TRBJ2-1; D gene uncertain. The CDR3 extends over 12 amino acids. Germline V lookup: CDR1 MDHEN, CDR2 SYDVKM. V gave up 4 bases and J gave up 7 bases, with 8 bases separating them. The CDR3, as DNA: TGTGCCAGCAGTTCCGGGTGGAATGAGCAGTTCTTC. It yields the protein CASSSGWNEQFF.

The V and J genes are TRBV1 and TRBJ1-3; TRBD1 was called by the table and not checked on the DNA. TRBV1 is recorded as a pseudogene. This CDR3 contains 17 residues. This CDR3 is CASSQERSRDIRNTIYF. The CDR3 nucleotides are TGCGCCAGCAGCCAAGAAAGATCCCGGGACATTAGAAACACCATATATTTT.

The chain joins TRBV7-6 to TRBJ1-1; D perhaps matches TRBD1 (5 bases). CDR1 and CDR2 (germline): SGHVS, FNYEAQ. This CDR3 comprises 14 residues. The V end lost 3 bases, the J end lost 5 bases, and 13 bases lay between the germline ends. CDR3 region: CASSLAPGETEAFF. Here the CDR3 DNA reads TGTGCCAGCAGCTTGGCCCCGGGGGAGACTGAAGCTTTCTTT.

This clone was detected once. This chain connects TRBV18 to TRBJ2-5, with D perhaps TRBD2 (5 bases). The germline gives CDR1 KGHSH, CDR2 LQKENI. This CDR3 has 13 residues. V was clipped by 8 bases and J by 0 bases, with 10 bases between them. CDR3 sequence reads: CASEREHQETQYF. DNA of the CDR3: TGTGCCAGCGAGAGGGAACACCAAGAGACCCAGTACTTC. Full variable domain (rest looked up from reference TRBV18 and TRBJ2-5): NAGVMQNPRHLVRRRGQEARLRCSPMKGHSHVYWYRQLPEEGLKFMVYLQKENIIDESGMPKERFSAEFPKEGPSILRIQQVVRGDSAAYFCASEREHQETQYFGPGTRLLVL.

The chain links TRBV11-3 to TRBJ1-4; 7 bases map to TRBD1. The V gene's germline CDR1 is SGHNT and CDR2 YENEEA. V lost 6 bases, J lost 15 bases, and 16 bases stayed unmatched. The CDR3 loop spans 14 amino acids. DNA for the CDR3: TGTGCCAGCAGTTCCGGGACAGTAGGCAAACGAATGTTTTTT. Protein: CASSSGTVGKRMFF.

The chain carries TRBV6-8 and TRBJ2-1; TRBD2 agrees at 8 bases. This CDR3 region has 14 residues. In germline, CDR1 is MNHGY, CDR2 SAAAGT. The V gene end was trimmed by 5 bases and the J gene end by 7 bases; junction bases not matched to a gene: 7. The CDR3 reads CASSTSGGGNEQFF. CDR3 DNA sequence: TGTGCCAGCAGTACTAGCGGAGGTGGGAATGAGCAGTTCTTC.

The CDR3, as DNA: TGTGCCAGCAGTTTGGACAGGGGCTACAATGAGCAGTTCTTC. Its translation is CASSLDRGYNEQFF. The V gene is TRBV28, the J gene TRBJ2-1; 9 bases are shared with TRBD1. There are 14 residues in the CDR3. In germline, CDR1 is MDHEN, CDR2 SYDVKM. V gave up 3 bases and J gave up 3 bases; unmatched junction bases: 0.

A word on this clone: The junction departs from germline at one end; a sequencing error may be responsible. The V and J genes are TRBV28 and TRBJ2-7, with 7 bases lining up with TRBD2. The length of the CDR3 is 13 residues. Germline V gene lookup returns CDR1 MDHEN and CDR2 SYDVKM. The CDR3 reads CASTDGRRITHVF. CDR3 bases: TGTGCCAGCACCGACGGGAGGCGCATAACTCATGTCTTC.

V usage is TRBV14 and J usage is TRBJ1-3; D remains unclear. Deletions cut 3 bases from V and 0 bases from J, with 12 bases between. There are 16 residues in the CDR3. Germline V lookup: CDR1 SGHDN, CDR2 FVKESK. CDR3 in DNA: TGTGCCAGCAGCCACAGTAGTCTTCTCTCTGGAAACACCATATATTTT. This sequence encodes CASSHSSLLSGNTIYF.

This chain connects TRBV11-3 to TRBJ2-7; no clear D. The germline V gene has CDR1 SGHNT and CDR2 YENEEA. V lost 0 bases and J 2 bases, leaving 8 bases between the germline ends. This CDR3 has 14 amino acids. In DNA form, the CDR3 reads TGTGCCAGCAGCTTAGATCTCGGAGCCTACGAGCAGTACTTC. This gives the protein CASSLDLGAYEQYF.

The V gene is TRBV16, the J gene TRBJ1-5, with 8 bases matching TRBD1. The ends lost 5 bases at V and 5 bases at J; junction bases unmatched: 8. The CDR3 loop spans 15 amino acids. CDR1 is KGHSY, CDR2 FQNENV, per germline. The CDR3 DNA is TGTGCCAGCAGCTTTGCCGGGACAGGAGATCAGCCCCAGCATTTT. Its translation: CASSFAGTGDQPQHF.

The CDR3 spells CASSPALHGDAFF. CDR3 coding DNA: TGTGCCAGCAGCCCCGCATTACACGGAGATGCTTTCTTT. The J gene is TRBJ1-1, the V gene TRBV14; D is unclear. This CDR3 spans 13 amino acids. CDR1 and CDR2 (germline): SGHDN, FVKESK. The V end lost 4 bases, the J end lost 11 bases, and 17 bases lay between the germline ends.

The chain joins TRBV18 to TRBJ2-3, with 13 bases that match TRBD2. The CDR3 contains 14 residues. J lost 4 bases, V lost 8 bases, and 3 bases had no gene match. Germline loops: CDR1 KGHSH, CDR2 LQKENI. The CDR3 here is CASGLAGAPDTQYF. The CDR3 DNA reads TGTGCCAGCGGACTAGCGGGAGCGCCAGATACGCAGTATTTT.

The chain recombines TRBV11-3 with TRBJ2-3; tentatively, D is TRBD2 (5 bases). In germline, CDR1 is SGHNT, CDR2 YENEEA. V gave up 2 bases and J gave up 2 bases, with 20 bases separating them. The CDR3 length is 18 residues. The CDR3 is CASSLSFHTLSDTDTQYF. The DNA of the CDR3 is TGTGCCAGCAGCTTAAGTTTCCATACGCTTAGCGACACAGATACGCAGTATTTT.

The rearrangement uses TRBV18 and TRBJ1-2; no definite D call. The V end was cut by 0 bases, the J end by 4 bases, with 6 bases between. CDR3 length equals 13 residues. The V gene's germline CDR1 is KGHSH and CDR2 LQKENI. The DNA for the CDR3 is TGTGCCAGCTCACCACCGGAATTCTATGGCTACACCTTC. It codes for CASSPPEFYGYTF.

The sample holds a few counts of this clone. The V and J genes are TRBV11-3 and TRBJ2-1; 10 bases agree with TRBD2. This CDR3 has 16 residues. The J segment lost 5 bases and the V segment lost 5 bases, leaving 9 bases of the junction unmatched. Germline values: CDR1 SGHNT, CDR2 YENEEA. The CDR3 nucleotides are TGTGCCAGCAGCCCACTACTCAGCGGGAGGGACAATGAGCAGTTCTTC. Translated: CASSPLLSGRDNEQFF.